Shown below are 24 T cell receptor beta chains from a single sample sequenced in a study of neurological immune-mediated disorders. Sample time point: longitudinal time-point 1 (baseline). TCRdb passed the 5' RACE reads through MiXCR, listing each CDR3 protein once. The sample contains 64,000 or so distinct CDR3 sequences, roughly 10% of which appear only once. The material sequenced was PBMCs. The receptors stem from a man under 40 in good health.

This clonotype was recorded at least ten times. The J gene is TRBJ2-5, the V gene TRBV10-3, with D unresolved. V lost 0 bases to trimming and J lost 5 bases, with 7 bases between them. The CDR3 sequence is 13 residues long. Germline loops: CDR1 ENHRY, CDR2 SYGVKD. In nucleotides, the CDR3 is TGTGCCATCAGTGAGTCTGTGGGTGAGACCCAGTACTTC. Its protein product is CAISESVGETQYF.

There are many counts of this clonotype. The V call is TRBV25-1, the J call TRBJ2-7, with unresolved D. Trimming removed 6 bases at V and 6 bases at J, with 9 bases between. The CDR3 is 11 amino acids. Germline V lookup: CDR1 MGHDK, CDR2 SYGVNS. The DNA of the CDR3 is TGTGCCAGCAGGGTCCATACCGAGCAGTACTTC. Translated: CASRVHTEQYF.

Many counts were recorded for this clonotype. The chain couples TRBV11-2 to TRBJ1-2, with D maybe TRBD1 (5 bases). CDR3 length equals 14 residues. Trimming pared 5 bases from V and 6 bases from J, leaving 16 bases between. CDR1 and CDR2 (germline): SGHAT, FQNNGV. This CDR3 reads CASSLNQAGDGYTF. CDR3 nucleotide sequence: TGTGCCAGCAGCCTAAACCAGGCGGGGGATGGCTACACCTTC.

This clonotype was counted many times. V usage is TRBV10-3 and J usage is TRBJ2-2, with D possibly matching TRBD1 (5 bases). This CDR3 is 14 amino acids long. V lost 7 bases to trimming and J lost 3 bases, with 12 bases between them. The V gene's germline CDR1 is ENHRY and CDR2 SYGVKD. The CDR3 here is CAITPLGDTGELFF. The CDR3 DNA sequence: TGTGCCATCACCCCGTTAGGGGACACCGGGGAGCTGTTTTTT.

This clonotype was counted many times. The chain's CDR3 is CASNGQRGGSSGNTIYF. The CDR3 nucleotides are TGTGCCAGCAATGGCCAAAGGGGAGGATCGTCTGGAAACACCATATATTTT. The genes are TRBV12-3 or TRBV12-4 and TRBJ1-3; D is perhaps TRBD1 (5 bases). V was trimmed by 7 bases and J by 1 base, leaving 20 bases between them. This CDR3 region has 17 residues.

This clonotype was counted ten times or more. V usage is TRBV15 and J usage is TRBJ2-7, with D perhaps matching TRBD1 (6 bases). Germline-derived CDR1 and CDR2 are LNHNV and YYDKDF (reference sequence). Trimming stripped 1 base from V and 5 bases from J, with 12 bases between. There are 14 residues in the CDR3. As DNA, the CDR3 is TGTGCCACCAGCAGAGCCTTCAGGGGCGACGAGCAGTACTTC. Protein: CATSRAFRGDEQYF.

This chain connects TRBV7-2 to TRBJ2-3; weak D call: TRBD1 (5 bases). This CDR3 comprises 15 residues. Germline loops: CDR1 SGHTA, CDR2 FQGNSA. V was shortened by 5 bases and J by 2 bases, with 14 bases between the two germline ends. CDR3 region: CASSPGLLATDTQYF. The CDR3 DNA reads as TGTGCCAGCAGCCCAGGGTTATTGGCCACAGATACGCAGTATTTT.

The chain uses TRBV20-1 and TRBJ2-5, with 8 bases aligning to TRBD2. The ends lost 5 bases at V and 3 bases at J; junction bases unmatched: 5. The CDR3 spans 13 residues. Germline lookup yields CDR1 DFQATT and CDR2 SNEGSKA (reference sequence). The CDR3: CSAGREVKETQYF. Here the CDR3 DNA reads TGCAGTGCTGGGCGGGAGGTGAAAGAGACCCAGTACTTC.

Ten or more counts support this clonotype. The genes are TRBV18 and TRBJ1-5; D may be TRBD1 (6 bases). V lost 3 bases to trimming and J lost 3 bases, with 18 bases between them. This CDR3 has 17 residues. Germline V lookup: CDR1 KGHSH, CDR2 LQKENI. The chain's CDR3 is CASSPLGAKGNNQPQHF. The CDR3, as DNA: TGTGCCAGCTCACCCTTGGGGGCCAAGGGGAACAATCAGCCCCAGCATTTT.

This clonotype was found many times. J is TRBJ1-1 and V is TRBV7-3, with TRBD1 matching over 11 bases. This CDR3 has 18 amino acids. Germline V gene data show CDR1 as SGHTA and CDR2 as FQGTGA. With 5 bases clipped from V and 0 bases from J, the junction kept 11 bases outside the gene matches. The CDR3 loop is CASSPDRTGGFMNTEAFF. For the CDR3, the DNA is TGTGCCAGCAGCCCCGACCGGACAGGGGGCTTTATGAACACTGAAGCTTTCTTT.

There are many counts of this clonotype. J is TRBJ1-1 and V is TRBV5-1; D may be TRBD1 (5 bases). CDR1 SGHRS and CDR2 YFSETQ come from the germline V gene. The CDR3 has 15 residues. V dropped 0 bases and J dropped 1 base, with 10 bases sitting between them. The CDR3 region is CASSLETVENTEAFF. The DNA of the CDR3 is TGCGCCAGCAGCTTGGAGACAGTTGAGAACACTGAAGCTTTCTTT.

This chain uses TRBV9 with TRBJ2-7; D possibly corresponds to TRBD1 (6 bases). Germline V lookup: CDR1 SGDLS, CDR2 YYNGEE. The CDR3 totals 15 residues. V was shortened by 2 bases and J by 4 bases, with 16 bases between the two germline ends. The CDR3 coding sequence is TGTGCCAGCAGCGTTGGGAAGGGGGATCGGTACGAGCAGTACTTC. It encodes CASSVGKGDRYEQYF.

In the case of this clonotype: It is unclear where the CDR3 begins or ends on the DNA, so no DNA is shown, and the CDR3 is as TCRdb lists it. V usage is TRBV5-1 and J usage is TRBJ1-5. Germline V gives CDR1 SGHRS, CDR2 YFSETQ. From its first to its last residue, the CDR3 has 20 amino acids. The CDR3: CASSFYICSAGPDDNQPQHF.

This clonotype appeared many times. The J gene is TRBJ2-1, the V gene TRBV3-1, with 14 bases aligning to TRBD2. CDR3 length: 20 amino acids. V dropped 0 bases and J dropped 8; count of bases not matched to a gene: 15. In germline, CDR1 is LGHDT, CDR2 YNNKEL (reference sequence). CDR3 DNA: TGTGCCAGCAGCCAAGACCCCCAGATAGGGACTAGCGGGAGTTCGGATGAGCAGTTCTTC. It codes for CASSQDPQIGTSGSSDEQFF.

About this clonotype itself: An end of the junction differs from the germline gene, which may be a read error. The V gene is TRBV12-3 or TRBV12-4, the J gene TRBJ2-7, with D possibly called TRBD1 or TRBD2 (5 bases each). This CDR3 region has 15 residues. Here the CDR3 reads CASSTGTRFSYEQYF. In nucleotides, the CDR3 is TGCGCCAGCAGTACCGGGACCCGCTTCTCCTACGAGCAGTACTTC.

V usage is TRBV5-1 and J usage is TRBJ2-1; D gene unclear. Trimming stripped 0 bases from V and 6 bases from J, with 13 bases between. The CDR3 runs 15 residues. Germline CDR1 and CDR2: SGHRS and YFSETQ. The CDR3 spells CASSLGSLAGNEQFF. In DNA form, the CDR3 reads TGCGCCAGCAGCTTGGGGTCCCTGGCCGGCAATGAGCAGTTCTTC.

This clonotype was detected ten times or more. The chain is built from TRBV27 and TRBJ2-2; maybe TRBD1 (6 bases). V was pared by 2 bases and J by 6 bases, with 16 bases between. This CDR3 has 16 amino acids. Looked up from germline, CDR1 is MNHEY and CDR2 is SMNVEV (reference sequence). The CDR3 sequence: CASSLTFRGSAGELFF. The CDR3 DNA reads TGTGCCAGCAGTTTAACCTTCAGGGGATCCGCCGGGGAGCTGTTTTTT.

This clonotype was seen repeatedly, ten times or more. V usage is TRBV4-2 and J usage is TRBJ2-1; TRBD1 is a possible D gene (6 bases). The CDR3 totals 16 residues. The V and J ends lost 0 bases and 0 bases respectively, with 9 bases between them. Germline loops: CDR1 LGHNA, CDR2 YNFKEQ. CDR3 loop: CASSQDQGSSYNEQFF. As DNA, the CDR3 is TGTGCCAGCAGCCAAGATCAGGGGAGCTCCTACAATGAGCAGTTCTTC.

The table lists this clonotype with many counts. The J gene is TRBJ1-1, the V gene TRBV29-1; 7 nucleotides align to TRBD1. CDR1 SQVTM and CDR2 ANQGSEA come from the germline V gene. The CDR3 sequence is 14 residues long. J was trimmed by 1 base and V by 5 bases; bases with no gene match: 7. CDR3 sequence reads: CSVHRGLGNTEAFF. The CDR3 region has the DNA TGCAGCGTTCACAGGGGACTCGGGAACACTGAAGCTTTCTTT.

The CDR3 DNA sequence: TGCGCCAGCAGCCAACTAGCGGGAGTGGCCGATACGCAGTATTTT. It codes for CASSQLAGVADTQYF. This chain uses TRBV5-1 with TRBJ2-3, with 11 bases aligning to TRBD2. Germline CDR1 reads SGHRS; CDR2 reads YFSETQ. The CDR3 runs 15 residues. The trim removed 4 bases at V and 6 bases at J, leaving 7 bases unmatched.

This clonotype came up many times. The gene calls are TRBV15 and TRBJ2-7; TRBD2 is a possible D gene (7 bases). Trimming shortened V by 4 bases and J by 1 base, and 14 bases separated the two germline ends. The CDR3 covers 15 residues. Germline V CDR1 and CDR2: LNHNV, YYDKDF (reference sequence). The CDR3, as DNA: TGTGCCACCAGCACCAGGGCGGGGGCGTCCTACGAGCAGTACTTC. It specifies CATSTRAGASYEQYF.

This clonotype has at least ten counts. The chain has TRBV5-1 and TRBJ2-1, with 11 nucleotides matching TRBD2. The CDR3 loop spans 19 amino acids. V was pared by 4 bases and J by 7 bases, with 19 bases of the junction left unmatched. Germline V CDR1 and CDR2: SGHRS, YFSETQ. CDR3 region: CASSPGGSGRVRNWNEQFF. Here the CDR3 DNA reads TGCGCCAGCAGCCCGGGCGGTAGCGGGAGGGTACGAAATTGGAATGAGCAGTTCTTC.

This clonotype was detected many times. V usage is TRBV28 and J usage is TRBJ1-2; TRBD1 matches at 9 bases. The V and J ends lost 6 bases and 8 bases, in that order; junction bases with no gene match: 13. The CDR3 runs 15 residues. Per germline, CDR1 MDHEN and CDR2 SYDVKM. Here the CDR3 reads CASRETGGPVSGYTF. CDR3 DNA: TGTGCCAGCAGAGAGACAGGGGGACCCGTGAGCGGCTACACCTTC.

This clonotype has a count of ten or more. The J gene is TRBJ1-2, the V gene TRBV20-1, with D possibly being TRBD1 (5 bases). V shed 6 bases and J shed 7 bases, with 18 bases lying between them. The CDR3 has 13 residues. CDR1 is DFQATT, CDR2 SNEGSKA, per germline (reference sequence). The CDR3 region is CSATLGGGLGYTF. For the CDR3, the DNA is TGCAGTGCCACGCTTGGGGGGGGACTTGGCTACACCTTC.